Each of the 15 T cell receptor beta chains below was sequenced from the same sample in a study of T cell changes during pregnancy in multiple sclerosis. Sequencing was performed with immunoSEQ multiplex PCR; in TCRdb, only in-frame clones are kept and a portion is missing. The top ten hold 2% to 2.5% of the sample, which has 90,000 to 100,000 clones, approximately 94% seen once. Source: peripheral blood, taken in the third trimester of pregnancy. The source of these receptors is a female donor with multiple sclerosis, enrolled in a pregnancy study.

This chain links TRBV18 with TRBJ2-3; 7 bases line up with TRBD1. CDR1 and CDR2 from the germline V gene are KGHSH and LQKENI. J was trimmed by 4 bases and V by 4 bases; bases with no gene match: 5. The CDR3 totals 14 residues. The CDR3 DNA reads as TGTGCCAGCTCACAAATTACAGGGGCAGATACGCAGTATTTT. Translating it yields CASSQITGADTQYF. The full variable domain, in which reference TRBV18 and TRBJ2-3 provide the parts outside the CDR3, is NAGVMQNPRHLVRRRGQEARLRCSPMKGHSHVYWYRQLPEEGLKFMVYLQKENIIDESGMPKERFSAEFPKEGPSILRIQQVVRGDSAAYFCASSQITGADTQYFGPGTRLTVL.

V usage is TRBV23-1 and J usage is TRBJ2-7; D not certain. TRBV23-1 is designated an ORF whose function remains uncertain. Trimming took 0 bases from V and 0 from J, leaving 12 bases between them. This CDR3 comprises 16 residues. CDR3 bases: TGCGCCAGCAGTCAATCCCCAGGCCCGAGCTCCTACGAGCAGTACTTC. Translating it yields CASSQSPGPSSYEQYF.

This chain links TRBV29-1 with TRBJ2-1, with 7 bases aligning to TRBD2. Germline values: CDR1 SQVTM, CDR2 ANQGSEA. V was pared by 3 bases and J by 0 bases, with 2 bases of the junction left unmatched. This CDR3 contains 14 residues. DNA of the CDR3: TGCAGCGTTGACGCTAGCGGCTCCTACAATGAGCAGTTCTTC. It encodes CSVDASGSYNEQFF.

The J gene is TRBJ2-7, the V gene TRBV13; maybe TRBD2 (5 bases). The ends were cut back, 3 bases at V and 6 bases at J, with 9 bases in the middle. CDR3 length: 12 residues. Germline lookup yields CDR1 PRHDT and CDR2 FYEKMQ (reference sequence). CDR3 in DNA: TGTGCCAGCAGCTTCGGACGGGGCGAGCAGTACTTC. Translating it yields CASSFGRGEQYF.

The sample holds a few counts of this clone. The chain is built from TRBV10-3 and TRBJ1-3; TRBD1 might be the D (6 bases). V lost 6 bases to trimming and J lost 1 base, with 7 bases between them. This CDR3 is 13 amino acids long. CDR1 and CDR2 (germline): ENHRY, SYGVKD. CDR3 nucleotides: TGTGCCATCAGGGACAGTTCTGGAAACACCATATATTTT. As protein: CAIRDSSGNTIYF.

The J gene is TRBJ1-5, the V gene TRBV19, with TRBD1 as a possible D gene (6 bases). In germline, CDR1 is LNHDA, CDR2 SQIVND (reference sequence). The V and J ends lost 6 bases and 3 bases respectively, with 12 bases between them. This CDR3 comprises 14 residues. CDR3 DNA sequence: TGTGCCAGTAGGGCGGGGGGCACCAATCAGCCCCAGCATTTT. It is translated as CASRAGGTNQPQHF.

The gene calls are TRBV7-9 and TRBJ1-4; weak D call: TRBD1 (5 bases). CDR1 is SEHNR and CDR2 is FQNEAQ in the germline V gene (reference sequence). Trimming stripped 1 base from V and 7 bases from J, with 10 bases between. The CDR3 sequence is 14 residues long. CDR3 sequence (DNA): TGTGCCAGCAGCTTAGAGCGGGGGAGTGAAAAACTGTTTTTT. Amino acids: CASSLERGSEKLFF.

V is TRBV29-1 and J is TRBJ2-7; 10 positions match TRBD2. V lost 5 bases and J lost 7; bases outside the gene matches: 11. Germline values: CDR1 SQVTM, CDR2 ANQGSEA. The CDR3 length is 14 residues. DNA of the CDR3: TGCAGCGTTTGTCCTTCTAGCGGGGGAGATGAGCAGTACTTC. Encoded protein: CSVCPSSGGDEQYF.

On this clone: A much larger clone is a single base away; this may be a read error. The chain carries TRBV11-2 and TRBJ1-1; D unresolved. Trimming took 5 bases from V and 1 from J, leaving 5 bases between them. The CDR3 runs to 12 residues. The germline V gene has CDR1 SGHAT and CDR2 FQNNGV. CDR3 nucleotides: TGTGCCAGCAGCCCCAGGAACACTGAAGCTTTCTTT. It codes for CASSPRNTEAFF.

CDR3 protein: CASSAEVSGNTIYF. Written as DNA, the CDR3 is TGTGCCAGCAGTGCAGAAGTCTCTGGAAACACCATATATTTT. The chain couples TRBV25-1 to TRBJ1-3; no clear D. Looked up from germline, CDR1 is MGHDK and CDR2 is SYGVNS. The CDR3 is 14 residues long. V lost 4 bases and J 0 bases, leaving 7 bases between the germline ends.

This chain connects TRBV7-8 to TRBJ2-2, with TRBD1 matching over 8 bases. CDR1 SGHVS and CDR2 FQNEAQ come from the germline V gene. CDR3 length: 15 amino acids. Trimming cost V 5 bases and J 6 bases; bases outside gene matches: 8. The CDR3 spells CASSRDRGFAGELFF. The CDR3, as DNA: TGTGCCAGCAGCCGCGACAGGGGTTTCGCCGGGGAGCTGTTTTTT.

The CDR3: CASSIDVGAGGPYNEQFF. CDR3 DNA: TGTGCCAGTAGTATAGATGTGGGAGCGGGAGGCCCCTACAATGAGCAGTTCTTC. The V call is TRBV19, the J call TRBJ2-1, with 9 bases matching TRBD2. The germline V gene encodes CDR1 LNHDA and CDR2 SQIVND (reference sequence). V shed 0 bases, J shed 2 bases, and the junction held 8 bases outside the gene matches. The CDR3 runs 18 residues.

This chain connects TRBV7-2 to TRBJ1-1; 10 bases map to TRBD1. Germline CDR1 and CDR2: SGHTA and FQGNSA. There are 16 residues in the CDR3. V gave up 0 bases and J gave up 4 bases; unmatched junction bases: 5. This CDR3 is CASSLASRTGGTEAFF. As DNA, the CDR3 is TGTGCCAGCAGCTTAGCGTCGCGGACAGGGGGCACTGAAGCTTTCTTT.

V and J are TRBV5-1 and TRBJ2-1; perhaps TRBD2 as D (6 bases). V shed 4 bases and J shed 0 bases, with 11 bases lying between them. This CDR3 has 15 amino acids. The germline V gene has CDR1 SGHRS and CDR2 YFSETQ. The CDR3 DNA is TGCGCCAGCAGCCGTCGACTAGACTCCTACAATGAGCAGTTCTTC. Translated: CASSRRLDSYNEQFF.

The chain carries TRBV10-3 and TRBJ2-2; 11 bases are a match to TRBD2. This CDR3 has 17 amino acids. V dropped 11 bases and J dropped 6; count of bases not matched to a gene: 17. Germline V gene lookup returns CDR1 ENHRY and CDR2 SYGVKD. CDR3 DNA sequence: TGTGCCTCGGCCGGGCCTAGCGGGAGGCAGGGGTCCGGGGAGCTGTTTTTT. Translating it yields CASAGPSGRQGSGELFF.